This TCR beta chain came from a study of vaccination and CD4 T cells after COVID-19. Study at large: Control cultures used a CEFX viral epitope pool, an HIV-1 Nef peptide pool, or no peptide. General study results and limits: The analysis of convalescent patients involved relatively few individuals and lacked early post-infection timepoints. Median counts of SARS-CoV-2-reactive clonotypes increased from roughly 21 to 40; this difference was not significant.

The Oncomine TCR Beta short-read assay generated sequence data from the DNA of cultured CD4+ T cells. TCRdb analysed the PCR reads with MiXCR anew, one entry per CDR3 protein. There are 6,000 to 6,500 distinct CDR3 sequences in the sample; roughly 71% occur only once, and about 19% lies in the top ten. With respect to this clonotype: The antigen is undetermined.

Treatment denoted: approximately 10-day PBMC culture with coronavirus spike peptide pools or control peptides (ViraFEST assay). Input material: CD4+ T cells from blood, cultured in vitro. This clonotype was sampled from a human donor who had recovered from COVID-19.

Here the CDR3 reads CASSYSIQGGNSPLHF. As DNA, the CDR3 is TGTGCCAGCAGTTACTCGATTCAGGGGGGAAATTCACCCCTCCACTTT. The V and J genes are TRBV6-5 and TRBJ1-6; 7 bases align to TRBD1. Trimming removed 0 bases from V and 7 bases from J; junction bases left unmatched: 6. CDR1 is MNHEY, CDR2 SVGAGI, per germline. The CDR3 extends over 16 amino acids.